A selection of T cell receptor beta chains follows, all from one sample in a study of blood T cell repertoires in COVID-19. The method was immunoSEQ multiplex PCR; TCRdb's version includes in-frame clones alone and lacks a portion of them. The table records under 200,000 clones, 86% of them present only once. Source material: peripheral blood. The origin of the receptors is a man between 65 and 85 years old with acute or convalescent COVID-19. Both conserved end residues are part of each CDR3. The D gene is left open where the match is weak. Not all rows give a size; the values are once, few, many and, for expanded clones, a class.

abundance: NA; d_gene: TRBD1; v_gene: TRBV5-4; j_gene: TRBJ2-2; CDR3aa: CASSIMTGSPSGELFF; CDR3nt: TGTGCCAGCAGCATTATGACAGGGTCCCCCTCCGGGGAGCTGTTTTTT
abundance: NA; d_gene: NA; v_gene: TRBV19; j_gene: TRBJ2-1; CDR3aa: CASRRGGYNEQFF; CDR3nt: TGTGCCAGCCGGAGAGGGGGTTACAATGAGCAGTTCTTC
abundance: NA; d_gene: NA; v_gene: TRBV2; j_gene: TRBJ1-5; CDR3aa: CASSEVVGETQPQHF; CDR3nt: TGTGCCAGCAGTGAAGTGGTGGGCGAGACTCAGCCCCAGCATTTT
abundance: NA; d_gene: TRBD1; v_gene: TRBV24-1; j_gene: TRBJ1-1; CDR3aa: CATPDKRQGNTEAFF; CDR3nt: TGTGCCACCCCCGACAAGAGACAGGGGAACACTGAAGCTTTCTTT
abundance: few; d_gene: NA; v_gene: TRBV11-2; j_gene: TRBJ1-2; CDR3aa: CASSSPRGGNYGYTF; CDR3nt: TGTGCCAGCAGCTCCCCGAGAGGTGGGAACTATGGCTACACCTTC
abundance: NA; d_gene: TRBD2; v_gene: TRBV6-2/TRBV6-3; j_gene: TRBJ2-1; CDR3aa: CASSSGASGWNEQFF; CDR3nt: TGTGCCAGCAGTTCGGGAGCTAGCGGATGGAATGAGCAGTTCTTC
abundance: NA; d_gene: TRBD2; v_gene: TRBV11-3; j_gene: TRBJ2-7; CDR3aa: CASSLGAGGGYEQYF; CDR3nt: TGTGCCAGCAGCTTAGGAGCGGGGGGTGGCTACGAGCAGTACTTC
abundance: NA; d_gene: TRBD2; v_gene: TRBV5-1; j_gene: TRBJ2-5; CDR3aa: CASSWAGGETQYF; CDR3nt: TGCGCCAGCAGCTGGGCGGGAGGGGAGACCCAGTACTTC
abundance: NA; d_gene: TRBD1; v_gene: TRBV2; j_gene: TRBJ1-4; CDR3aa: CASRTSTGPEKLFF; CDR3nt: TGTGCCAGCAGAACTTCGACAGGGCCAGAAAAACTGTTTTTT
abundance: NA; d_gene: TRBD2; v_gene: TRBV7-2; j_gene: TRBJ2-7; CDR3aa: CASSASGGSYSQYF; CDR3nt: TGTGCCAGCAGCGCCTCGGGCGGGAGTTATAGCCAGTACTTC
abundance: NA; d_gene: TRBD1; v_gene: TRBV7-3; j_gene: TRBJ1-1; CDR3aa: CASSRQGVDTEAFF; CDR3nt: TGTGCCAGCAGTCGACAGGGGGTTGACACTGAAGCTTTCTTT
abundance: NA; d_gene: NA; v_gene: TRBV6-4; j_gene: TRBJ1-2; CDR3aa: CASSDPPEGNYGYTF; CDR3nt: TGTGCCAGCAGTGACCCCCCAGAGGGAAACTATGGCTACACCTTC
abundance: NA; d_gene: TRBD2; v_gene: TRBV4-1; j_gene: TRBJ2-7; CDR3aa: CASSVSGRFSYEQYF; CDR3nt: TGCGCCAGCAGCGTTAGCGGGAGGTTCTCCTACGAGCAGTACTTC
abundance: few; d_gene: NA; v_gene: TRBV2; j_gene: TRBJ2-5; CDR3aa: CARGGGDQETQYF; CDR3nt: TGTGCCAGGGGAGGGGGGGACCAAGAGACCCAGTACTTC
abundance: NA; d_gene: TRBD2; v_gene: TRBV28; j_gene: TRBJ2-5; CDR3aa: CASSTWTSGRVGETQYF; CDR3nt: TGTGCCAGCAGTACTTGGACTAGCGGGAGGGTTGGGGAGACCCAGTACTTC
abundance: NA; d_gene: NA; v_gene: TRBV28; j_gene: TRBJ1-2; CDR3aa: CASSFRANYGYTF; CDR3nt: TGTGCCAGCAGTTTCAGGGCCAACTATGGCTACACCTTC
abundance: NA; d_gene: NA; v_gene: TRBV19; j_gene: TRBJ1-5; CDR3aa: CASSIGGESPQHF; CDR3nt: TGTGCCAGTAGTATAGGGGGCGAATCGCCCCAGCATTTT
abundance: NA; d_gene: TRBD2; v_gene: TRBV9; j_gene: TRBJ2-5; CDR3aa: CASSSSGRAGQETQYF; CDR3nt: TGTGCCAGCAGCTCTAGCGGGAGGGCGGGCCAAGAGACCCAGTACTTC
abundance: NA; d_gene: NA; v_gene: TRBV25-1; j_gene: TRBJ2-5; CDR3aa: CASSESRGRVETQYF; CDR3nt: TGTGCCAGCAGTGAATCTAGAGGGCGGGTAGAGACCCAGTACTTC
abundance: NA; d_gene: NA; v_gene: TRBV19; j_gene: TRBJ2-1; CDR3aa: CASSIDPSRYNEQFF; CDR3nt: TGTGCCAGTAGTATAGATCCCTCGAGATACAATGAGCAGTTCTTC